By frequency in the sample, the clone carrying this TCR beta chain is medium-sized. The target antigen is unknown. The time point: sample taken at primary tumor resection. Unsorted whole RNA from tumor, nontumor lung or frozen PBMC underwent sequencing. The entry originates in a study of spatial heterogeneity in lung cancer. Whole-study context: Counts of TCR transcripts in tumor regions tracked strongly with a T cell module score that came from matched bulk RNA-seq. Findings and limits, study-wide: Tumor mutation counts were tracked by expanded intratumoral alpha and beta TCR counts. Regional and ubiquitous nonsynonymous mutations were tracked by counts of regional and ubiquitous expanded TCRs, respectively.

The CDR3 sequence is 15 residues long. V was trimmed by 6 bases and J by 6 bases, leaving 19 bases between them. CDR1 is MNHNS and CDR2 is SASEGT in the germline V gene. Using its own MiXCR run on the 5' RACE reads, TCRdb lists one record per CDR3 protein. This sample has a few thousand distinct CDR3 sequences, with approximately 7.6% found just once. V and J are TRBV6-1 and TRBJ2-3; perhaps TRBD2 as D (7 bases). This TCR was sampled from a male donor with early-stage non-small cell lung cancer. Sequencing used lung tumor tissue, obtained at surgery. CDR3 protein: CASRQVGRGGDTQYF. CDR3 nucleotides: TGTGCCAGCAGACAGGTCGGCAGGGGAGGGGATACGCAGTATTTT.